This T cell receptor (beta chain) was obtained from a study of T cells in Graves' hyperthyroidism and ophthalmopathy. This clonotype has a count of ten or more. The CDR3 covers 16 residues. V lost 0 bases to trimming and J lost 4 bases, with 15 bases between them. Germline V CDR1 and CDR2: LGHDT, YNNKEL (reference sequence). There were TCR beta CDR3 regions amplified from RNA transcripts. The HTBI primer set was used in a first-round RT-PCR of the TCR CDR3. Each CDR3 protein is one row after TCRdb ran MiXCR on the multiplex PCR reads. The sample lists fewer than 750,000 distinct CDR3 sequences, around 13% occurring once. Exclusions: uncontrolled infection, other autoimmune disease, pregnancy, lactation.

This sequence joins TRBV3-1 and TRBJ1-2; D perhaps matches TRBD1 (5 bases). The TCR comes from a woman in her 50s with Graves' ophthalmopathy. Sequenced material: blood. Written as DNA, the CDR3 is TGTGCCAGCAGCCAAGATACAGGCAGGGCCCTCTATGGCTACACCTTC. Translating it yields CASSQDTGRALYGYTF.